This T cell receptor (beta chain) comes out of a study of blood T cell repertoires in COVID-19. The CDR3 runs 12 residues. The germline CDR1 and CDR2 sequences are LNHDA and SQIVND (reference sequence). The V end lost 5 bases, the J end lost 1 base, and 5 bases lay between the germline ends. In the source study's methods: Reference gene primers were amplified, and this amplification served to estimate nucleated cell counts. Clones were sequenced by immunoSEQ multiplex PCR, and TCRdb holds only the in-frame ones, with some missing. The DNA gave D and trimming, while V, J and clone size come from that table. The data hold some 150,000 clones, with less than 90% observed a single time.

The sequencing input was peripheral blood. This clonotype originated in a human donor in a cohort sampled during active COVID-19. The gene calls are TRBV19 and TRBJ1-1; D remains unclear. CDR3 coding DNA: TGTGCCAGTAGTCGCGGGAACACTGAAGCTTTCTTT. This codes for CASSRGNTEAFF.